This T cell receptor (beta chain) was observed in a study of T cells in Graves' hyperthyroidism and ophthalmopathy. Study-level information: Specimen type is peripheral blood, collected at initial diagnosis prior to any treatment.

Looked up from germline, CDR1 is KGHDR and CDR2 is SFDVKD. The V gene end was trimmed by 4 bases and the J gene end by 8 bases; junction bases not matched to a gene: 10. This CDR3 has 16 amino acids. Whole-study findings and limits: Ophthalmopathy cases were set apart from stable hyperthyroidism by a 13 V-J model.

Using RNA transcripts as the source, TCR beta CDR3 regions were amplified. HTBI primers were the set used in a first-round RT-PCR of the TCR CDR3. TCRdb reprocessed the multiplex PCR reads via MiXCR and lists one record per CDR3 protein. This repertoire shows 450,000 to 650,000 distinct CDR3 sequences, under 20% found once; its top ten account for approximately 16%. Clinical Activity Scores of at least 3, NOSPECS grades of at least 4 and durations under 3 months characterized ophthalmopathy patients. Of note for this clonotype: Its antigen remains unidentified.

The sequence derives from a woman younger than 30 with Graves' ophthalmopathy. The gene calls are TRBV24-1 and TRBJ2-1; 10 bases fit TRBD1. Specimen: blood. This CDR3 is CATSDPRDRGIDEQFF. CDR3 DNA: TGTGCCACCAGTGACCCCCGGGACAGGGGTATCGATGAGCAGTTCTTC.